Listed here are 21 T cell receptor beta chains from one sample, sequenced in a study of CXCR3-negative and CXCR3-positive naive CD8 T cells. The study made its TRB cDNA libraries by 5' RACE, adding UMI labels. TCRdb reprocessed the 5' RACE reads, with one entry per CDR3 protein and no DNA. The sample includes more than 80,000 distinct CDR3 sequences. Study findings and constraints: Against CXCR3-negative naive cells, CXCR3-positive naive cells showed more hydrophobic TRB CDR3s.

Their antigens are not known. Sequencing used naive CXCR3+ CD8+ T cells from blood. The subset denotes: CD45RO-CCR7+CD27+CD95- naive CD8+ T cells expressing CXCR3 (TNR3+). These receptors were obtained from a human donor in good health. Some clones in this sample may be carry-over from other donors' samples.

This rearrangement joins TRBV7-3 to TRBJ2-1. From germline, CDR1 is SGHTA and CDR2 FQGTGA. This CDR3 has 13 amino acids. The CDR3: CASSLSRRNEQFF.

The chain uses TRBV7-3 and TRBJ2-3; the D call from TCRdb, TRBD1, cannot be confirmed without DNA. This CDR3 spans 13 amino acids. The germline gives CDR1 SGHTA, CDR2 FQGTGA. The CDR3 sequence is CASSSGIGDTQYF.

The chain employs TRBV29-1 and TRBJ2-1; TCRdb returns TRBD2, unconfirmable since there is no DNA. Germline V CDR1 and CDR2: SQVTM, ANQGSEA. The CDR3 length is 15 residues. This CDR3 reads CSVVLAQSSYNEQFF.

CDR3: CSARDRGLAGNEQFF. The rearrangement uses TRBV20-1 and TRBJ2-1; TCRdb names TRBD2, which stays unverified in the absence of DNA. Germline CDR1 DFQATT, CDR2 SNEGSKA (reference sequence). The CDR3 is 15 residues long.

CDR3 amino acids: CASSETPNYEQYF. V and J are TRBV9 and TRBJ2-7; as DNA is missing, the TRBD1 call by TCRdb cannot be tested. Germline CDR1 reads SGDLS; CDR2 reads YYNGEE. This CDR3 has 13 amino acids.

This rearrangement joins TRBV6-2 or TRBV6-3 to TRBJ1-2. Germline CDR1 is MNHEY and CDR2 is SVGEGT. CDR3 length: 15 residues. This chain's CDR3 is CASSYPGRQGKGYTF.

V and J are TRBV3-1 and TRBJ2-7; TCRdb's D call, TRBD2, is unchecked because there is no DNA. From germline, CDR1 is LGHDT and CDR2 YNNKEL (reference sequence). CDR3 length: 13 residues. The CDR3 is CASSQEVPGEQYF.

The rearrangement joins TRBV20-1 to TRBJ1-1. Germline assignment: CDR1 DFQATT and CDR2 SNEGSKA (reference sequence). The CDR3 length is 14 residues. CDR3 loop: CSARDTAFNTEAFF.

V and J are TRBV5-1 and TRBJ2-7; no DNA is available, so the TRBD2 call from TCRdb remains unchecked. The germline gives CDR1 SGHRS, CDR2 YFSETQ. This CDR3 region has 16 residues. The CDR3: CASSLGLGGTAYEQYF.

V usage is TRBV4-2 and J usage is TRBJ2-1; TCRdb lists TRBD2, though no DNA is available to test this call. Germline V CDR1 and CDR2: LGHNA, YNFKEQ. The CDR3 has 20 residues. The CDR3 reads CASSQDVFWGSGSSYNEQFF.

The J gene is TRBJ2-1, the V gene TRBV7-9; TCRdb's D call of TRBD1 is untestable without DNA. The CDR3 runs 15 residues. Germline CDR1 reads SEHNR; CDR2 reads FQNEAQ (reference sequence). CDR3: CASSLGTGPLDEQFF.

The chain recombines TRBV12-3 or TRBV12-4 with TRBJ1-2; checking the TCRdb D call of TRBD1 is not possible without DNA. The CDR3 spans 13 residues. CDR3 amino acids: CASSSDSFYGYTF.

The rearrangement links TRBV2 to TRBJ2-1; the TCRdb D gene call, TRBD2, has no DNA to confirm it. Germline values: CDR1 SNHLY, CDR2 FYNNEI. The CDR3 is 14 amino acids. CDR3 protein: CASTGSETYNEQFF.

The chain links TRBV29-1 to TRBJ2-1; TCRdb reports TRBD1, a call that lacks DNA to check it against. The CDR3 has 14 residues. Germline V lookup: CDR1 SQVTM, CDR2 ANQGSEA. The CDR3 region is CSVEGQGYNNEQFF.

The chain couples TRBV14 to TRBJ2-7. The germline V gene encodes CDR1 SGHDN and CDR2 FVKESK. This CDR3 has 16 amino acids. CDR3 region: CASSQGLDPSLYEQYF.

V gene TRBV20-1 combines with J gene TRBJ2-3. Germline values: CDR1 DFQATT, CDR2 SNEGSKA (reference sequence). The CDR3 sequence is 13 residues long. The CDR3 loop reads CALPDTSTDTQYF.

This chain joins TRBV24-1 and TRBJ2-1. This CDR3 is built from 13 residues. Germline CDR1 KGHDR, CDR2 SFDVKD. The CDR3 spells CATSDEFYNEQFF.

The chain has TRBV7-9 and TRBJ2-7; with no DNA, the TCRdb D assignment of TRBD1 cannot be verified. The CDR3 extends over 15 amino acids. Germline CDR1 and CDR2: SEHNR and FQNEAQ (reference sequence). The CDR3 sequence is CASSFGRDRSYEQYF.

The V gene is TRBV7-6, the J gene TRBJ1-1; the TCRdb call, TRBD1, lacks DNA for checking. Germline CDR1 is SGHVS and CDR2 is FNYEAQ. This CDR3 region has 14 residues. CDR3 residues: CASSMTEPNTEAFF. The full variable domain, its missing parts supplied by reference TRBV7-6 and TRBJ1-1, is GAGVSQSPRYKVTKRGQDVALRCDPISGHVSLYWYRQALGQGPEFLTYFNYEAQQDKSGLPNDRFSAERPEGSISTLTIQRTEQRDSAMYRCASSMTEPNTEAFFGQGTRLTVV.

The chain couples TRBV12-3 or TRBV12-4 to TRBJ2-7; TCRdb lists TRBD1, though no DNA is available to test this call. CDR3 length: 13 residues. The CDR3 loop is CASSLYTGTEQYF.

The V gene is TRBV12-3 or TRBV12-4, the J gene TRBJ2-7; TCRdb outputs TRBD2, but without DNA this stays unchecked. The CDR3 is 14 amino acids. CDR3 sequence reads: CASSTREGSYEQYF.